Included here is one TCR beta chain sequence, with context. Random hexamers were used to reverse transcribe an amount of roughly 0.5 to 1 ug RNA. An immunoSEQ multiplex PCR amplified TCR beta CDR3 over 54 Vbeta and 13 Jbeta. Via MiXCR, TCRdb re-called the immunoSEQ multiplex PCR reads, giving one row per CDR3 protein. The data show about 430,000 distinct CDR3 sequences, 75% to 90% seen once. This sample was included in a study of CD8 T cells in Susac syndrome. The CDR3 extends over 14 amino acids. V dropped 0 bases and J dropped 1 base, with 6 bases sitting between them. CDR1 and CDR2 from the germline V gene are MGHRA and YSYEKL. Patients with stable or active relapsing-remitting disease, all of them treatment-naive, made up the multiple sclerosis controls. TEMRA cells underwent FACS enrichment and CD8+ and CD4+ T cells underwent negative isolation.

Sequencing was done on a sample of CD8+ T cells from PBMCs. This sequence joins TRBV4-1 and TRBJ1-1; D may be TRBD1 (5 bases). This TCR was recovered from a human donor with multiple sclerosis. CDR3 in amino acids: CASSQEGENTEAFF. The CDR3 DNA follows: TGCGCCAGCAGCCAAGAGGGGGAGAACACTGAAGCTTTCTTT.